This entry is about one TCR beta chain. Its antigen is not known. The CDR3 totals 13 residues. Germline V CDR1 and CDR2: MNHEY, SMNVEV (reference sequence). Trimming removed 8 bases at V and 6 bases at J, with 13 bases between. These data come from a study of cytomegalovirus exposure and HLA in healthy donors. Notes on the study in general: Later on, an analysis showed TCR association rates differing by HLA locus, with DRB1 the most and HLA-C the fewest. The study recorded 160 or so TCR beta chains that were cytomegalovirus-associated. Common viral pathogens seemed to be connected with several of the most significant clusters, according to a later analysis. Indistinguishable V segments, including TRBV6-2 and TRBV6-3, were excluded.

In the PCR, 60 Vbeta and 13 Jbeta primers were used. This table comes from immunoSEQ multiplex PCR, and its TCRdb copy is limited to in-frame clones, with some not included. In the table there are under 200,000 clones, approximately 80% of which are singletons. Material for sequencing was PBMCs. This clonotype originated in a woman between 35 and 50 years old in good health and CMV-seropositive. V is TRBV27 and J is TRBJ1-4; possible D gene TRBD1, 5 bases. CDR3 sequence: CASGGGLDEKLFF. As DNA, the CDR3 is TGTGCCAGCGGGGGAGGGTTGGATGAAAAACTGTTTTTT.